The present TCR beta chain was sequenced within a study of T-cell reconstitution after alpha-beta-depleted transplantation in children. Points from the study as a whole: Most T-cell counts and diversity one year after the transplant came from T cells that were newly produced.

A TCRbeta library incorporating unique molecular identifiers was prepared. MiXCR, applied by TCRdb to the PCR reads, yields one record per CDR3 protein. The table records roughly 790,000 distinct CDR3 sequences, roughly 16% of them present only once. This clonotype was seen repeatedly, ten times or more. As yet, its antigen is unknown. CDR3 length: 14 amino acids. With 2 bases removed from V and 4 bases from J, the gap between germline ends came to 12 bases. The V gene's germline CDR1 is DFQATT and CDR2 SNEGSKA (reference sequence). The origin of this receptor is a male patient younger than 18 who had a stem cell transplant for acute lymphoblastic leukemia, so the T cells may come from the graft donor. Sequences were derived from PBMCs, mostly from graft donor cells, sampled 360 days after TCRalphabeta/CD19-depleted stem cell transplant. The chain has TRBV20-1 and TRBJ2-1, with D maybe TRBD2 (6 bases). The CDR3 is CSARMLAIYNEQFF. The CDR3 DNA is TGCAGTGCTAGAATGCTAGCGATTTACAATGAGCAGTTCTTC.